Ten or more counts support the clone carrying this TCR beta chain. Method: immunoSEQ multiplex PCR; TCRdb's copy keeps in-frame clones and lacks some. The table has 220,000 or so clones, around 83% seen once. This sample stems from a study of blood T cell repertoires in COVID-19. Looking at the study overall: In each case, the material was cDNA or gDNA derived from T cells, B-cell-depleted T cells, or PBMCs.

The CDR3 runs to 13 residues. V lost 3 bases, J lost 5 bases, and 8 bases lay in between. Germline values: CDR1 SGHTA, CDR2 FQGNSA. The chain employs TRBV7-2 and TRBJ2-1; D not certain. Sequencing input: peripheral blood. The TCR was taken from a woman over 75 with COVID-19, enrolled during active disease. This chain's CDR3 is CASSFNPNNEQFF. In DNA, the CDR3 is TGTGCCAGCAGCTTTAACCCTAACAATGAGCAGTTCTTC.